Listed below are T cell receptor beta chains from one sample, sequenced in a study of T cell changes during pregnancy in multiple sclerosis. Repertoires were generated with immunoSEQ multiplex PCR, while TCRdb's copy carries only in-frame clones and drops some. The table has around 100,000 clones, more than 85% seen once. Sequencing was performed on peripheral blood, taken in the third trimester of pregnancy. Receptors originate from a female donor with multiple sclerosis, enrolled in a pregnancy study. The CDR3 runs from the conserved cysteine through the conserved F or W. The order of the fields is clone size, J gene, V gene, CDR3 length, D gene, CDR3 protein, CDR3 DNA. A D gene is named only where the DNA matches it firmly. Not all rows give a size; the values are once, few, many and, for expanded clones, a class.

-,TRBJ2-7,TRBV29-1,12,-,CSDTRGQYEQYF,TGCAGCGACACCCGCGGACAGTACGAGCAGTACTTC
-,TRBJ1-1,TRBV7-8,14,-,CASQPTGLETIRLF,TGTGCCAGCCAACCCACAGGGCTCGAAACAATCCGATTATTT
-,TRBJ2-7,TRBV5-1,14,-,CASSLTGIGYEQYF,TGCGCCAGCAGCTTGACGGGGATCGGATACGAGCAGTACTTC
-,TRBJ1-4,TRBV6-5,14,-,CASSPTGQREKLFF,TGTGCCAGCAGTCCCACAGGGCAACGGGAAAAACTGTTTTTT
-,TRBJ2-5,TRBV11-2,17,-,CASSLDLARGVQETQYF,TGTGCCAGCAGCTTAGATTTGGCCAGGGGCGTCCAAGAGACCCAGTACTTC
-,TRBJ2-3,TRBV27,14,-,CASKVPGATDTQYF,TGTGCCAGTAAAGTCCCAGGGGCGACGGATACGCAGTATTTT
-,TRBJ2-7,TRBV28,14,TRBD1,CASRPGDRPYEQYF,TGTGCCAGCCGCCCCGGGGACAGACCCTACGAGCAGTACTTC
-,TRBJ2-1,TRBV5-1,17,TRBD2,CASSLAGGASGINEQFF,TGCGCCAGCAGCTTGGCCGGGGGGGCTAGCGGAATCAATGAGCAGTTCTTC
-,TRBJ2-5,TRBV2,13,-,CASRLDRQETQYF,TGTGCCAGCCGCCTCGACAGACAAGAGACCCAGTACTTC
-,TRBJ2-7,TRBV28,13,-,CASSTPLPDEQYF,TGTGCCAGCAGTACCCCCCTCCCAGACGAGCAGTACTTC
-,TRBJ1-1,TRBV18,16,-,CASSPPSGGAGTEAFF,TGTGCCAGCTCACCACCGTCTGGAGGGGCGGGCACTGAAGCTTTCTTT
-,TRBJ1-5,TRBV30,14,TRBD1,CAWSGGTGYQPQHF,TGTGCCTGGAGTGGCGGGACAGGGTATCAGCCCCAGCATTTT
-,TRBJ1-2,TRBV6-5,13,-,CASSLPGVQGYTF,TGTGCCAGCAGCCTCCCGGGGGTGCAAGGCTACACCTTC
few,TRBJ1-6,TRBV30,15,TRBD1,CAWRAPGTGYSPLHF,TGTGCCTGGAGAGCCCCCGGGACAGGGTATTCACCCCTCCACTTT
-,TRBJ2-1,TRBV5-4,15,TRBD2,CASSSAGRTYNEQFF,TGTGCCAGCAGCTCAGCGGGAAGAACCTACAATGAGCAGTTCTTC
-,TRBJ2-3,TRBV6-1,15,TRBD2,CASSDRAGGAGTQYF,TGTGCCAGCAGTGATAGGGCGGGGGGGGCAGGGACGCAGTATTTT
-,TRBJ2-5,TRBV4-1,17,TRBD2,CASSQTSGRVGRETQYF,TGCGCCAGCAGCCAGACTAGCGGGAGGGTGGGGCGAGAGACCCAGTACTTC
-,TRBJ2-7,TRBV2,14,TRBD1,CASRDRDSPYEQYF,TGTGCCAGCAGGGACCGGGACAGCCCCTACGAGCAGTACTTC
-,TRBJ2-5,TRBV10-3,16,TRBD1,CAISTYPGQGTETQYF,TGTGCCATCTCAACCTACCCAGGACAGGGAACGGAGACCCAGTACTTC
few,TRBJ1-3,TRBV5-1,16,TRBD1,CASSPRAGGGGNTIYF,TGCGCCAGCAGCCCCAGGGCAGGGGGCGGTGGAAACACCATATATTTT
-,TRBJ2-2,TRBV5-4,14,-,CASSSLASTGELFF,TGTGCCAGCAGCTCTCTAGCGTCCACCGGGGAGCTGTTTTTT
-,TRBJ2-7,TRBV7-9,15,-,CASSAGVAPLYEQYF,TGTGCCAGCAGTGCCGGTGTTGCCCCGCTCTACGAGCAGTACTTC
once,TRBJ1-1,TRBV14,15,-,CASSPLGVPNTEAFF,TGTGCCAGCAGCCCCCTCGGGGTACCGAACACTGAAGCTTTCTTT
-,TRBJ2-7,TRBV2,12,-,CASSFPSYEQYF,TGTGCCAGCAGTTTCCCCAGCTACGAGCAGTACTTC
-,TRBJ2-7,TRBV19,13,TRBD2,CASSLAGDYEQYF,TGTGCCAGTAGTCTAGCGGGAGACTACGAGCAGTACTTC
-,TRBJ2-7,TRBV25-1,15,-,CASVPSSGTSYEQYF,TGTGCCAGCGTACCGTCCTCGGGGACTTCCTACGAGCAGTACTTC
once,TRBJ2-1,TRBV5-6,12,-,CASSTDSYEQFF,TGTGCCAGCAGCACGGACAGTTATGAGCAGTTCTTC
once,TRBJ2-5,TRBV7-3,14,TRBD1,CASSSTGGRETQYF,TGTGCCAGCAGCTCGACAGGGGGCAGGGAGACCCAGTACTTC
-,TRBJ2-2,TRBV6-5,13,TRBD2,CASTRGRAGELFF,TGTGCCAGCACACGAGGGAGGGCCGGGGAGCTGTTTTTT
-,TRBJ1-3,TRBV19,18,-,CASSMGEGAWRRGNTIYF,TGTGCCAGTAGTATGGGGGAGGGCGCGTGGCGCAGGGGAAACACCATATATTTT
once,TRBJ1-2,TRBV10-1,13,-,CASFHNINYGYTF,TGCGCCAGCTTTCATAACATTAACTATGGCTACACCTTC
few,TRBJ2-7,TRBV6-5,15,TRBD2,CASRPLAGRTYEQYF,TGTGCCAGCAGGCCTCTAGCGGGCAGAACCTACGAGCAGTACTTC
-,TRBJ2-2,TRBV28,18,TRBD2,CASSFPQTSGPNTGELFF,TGTGCCAGCAGTTTCCCCCAGACTAGCGGGCCGAACACCGGGGAGCTGTTTTTT
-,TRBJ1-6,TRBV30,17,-,CAWTDWGGSSYNSPLHF,TGTGCCTGGACCGATTGGGGGGGTAGCTCCTATAATTCACCCCTCCACTTT
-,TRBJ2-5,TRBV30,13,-,CAWTSNAQETQYF,TGTGCCTGGACGTCAAACGCCCAGGAGACCCAGTACTTC
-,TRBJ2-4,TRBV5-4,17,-,CASSLAGANIAKNIQYF,TGTGCCAGCAGCTTGGCAGGGGCGAACATAGCCAAAAACATTCAGTACTTC
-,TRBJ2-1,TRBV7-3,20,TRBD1,CASSLTVLRGRDRAANEQFF,TGTGCCAGCAGCTTAACAGTGTTGCGGGGCCGGGACAGGGCCGCAAATGAGCAGTTCTTC
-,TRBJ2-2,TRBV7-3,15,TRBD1,CASSVTGTGTGELFF,TGTGCCAGCAGCGTAACCGGGACAGGGACCGGGGAGCTGTTTTTT
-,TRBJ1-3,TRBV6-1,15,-,CASSALGATGNTIYF,TGTGCCAGCAGCGCTTTGGGGGCAACTGGAAACACCATATATTTT
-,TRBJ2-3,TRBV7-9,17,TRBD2,CASSWRAGGPSTDTQYF,TGTGCCAGCAGCTGGAGAGCGGGAGGGCCGAGCACAGATACGCAGTATTTT
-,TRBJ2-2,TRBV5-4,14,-,CASSPRGEAGELFF,TGTGCCAGCAGCCCCAGGGGAGAGGCCGGGGAGCTGTTTTTT
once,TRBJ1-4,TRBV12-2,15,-,CASRLGGGGGEKLFF,TGTGCAAGTCGCTTAGGAGGAGGGGGCGGTGAAAAACTGTTTTTT
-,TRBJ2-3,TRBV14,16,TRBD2,CASSPPGTSSGDTQYF,TGTGCCAGCAGCCCACCTGGGACTAGCTCCGGAGATACGCAGTATTTT
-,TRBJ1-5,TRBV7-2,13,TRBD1,CASSPGQGQPQHF,TGTGCCAGCAGCCCCGGACAGGGACAGCCCCAGCATTTT
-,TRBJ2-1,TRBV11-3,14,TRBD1,CASSTGVSYNEQFF,TGTGCCAGCAGCACAGGGGTTAGCTACAATGAGCAGTTCTTC
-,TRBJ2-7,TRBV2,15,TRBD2,CASSKRPGGPYEQYF,TGTGCCAGCAGTAAACGGCCGGGGGGGCCCTACGAGCAGTACTTC
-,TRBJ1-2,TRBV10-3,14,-,CAISEPGAGRKSTF,TGTGCCATCAGTGAACCGGGCGCGGGCAGGAAATCTACCTTC
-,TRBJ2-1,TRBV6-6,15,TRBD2,CASSRTSGPYNEQFF,TGTGCCAGCAGTAGGACTAGCGGACCTTACAATGAGCAGTTCTTC
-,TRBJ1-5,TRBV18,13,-,CASSPREDQPQHF,TGTGCCAGCTCACCCAGGGAAGATCAGCCCCAGCATTTT
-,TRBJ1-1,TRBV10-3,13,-,CATLEYSGSEAFF,TGTGCCACCCTGGAGTACTCTGGTTCTGAAGCTTTCTTT
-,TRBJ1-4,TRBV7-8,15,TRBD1,CASSSKRTGVEKLFF,TGTGCCAGCAGCTCGAAGAGGACAGGGGTTGAAAAACTGTTTTTT
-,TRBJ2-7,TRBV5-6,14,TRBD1,CASSFGTGHYEQYF,TGTGCCAGCAGCTTCGGGACAGGGCACTACGAGCAGTACTTC
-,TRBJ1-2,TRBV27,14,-,CASSRRGSGAGYTF,TGTGCCAGCAGCCGCCGGGGCTCAGGGGCTGGCTACACCTTC
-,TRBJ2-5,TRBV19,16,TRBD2,CASTPLSGGPQETQYF,TGTGCCAGTACCCCTTTGTCGGGAGGACCCCAAGAGACCCAGTACTTC
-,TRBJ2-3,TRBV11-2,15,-,CASSPSGSVTDTQYF,TGTGCCAGCAGCCCGAGTGGGAGTGTCACAGATACGCAGTATTTT